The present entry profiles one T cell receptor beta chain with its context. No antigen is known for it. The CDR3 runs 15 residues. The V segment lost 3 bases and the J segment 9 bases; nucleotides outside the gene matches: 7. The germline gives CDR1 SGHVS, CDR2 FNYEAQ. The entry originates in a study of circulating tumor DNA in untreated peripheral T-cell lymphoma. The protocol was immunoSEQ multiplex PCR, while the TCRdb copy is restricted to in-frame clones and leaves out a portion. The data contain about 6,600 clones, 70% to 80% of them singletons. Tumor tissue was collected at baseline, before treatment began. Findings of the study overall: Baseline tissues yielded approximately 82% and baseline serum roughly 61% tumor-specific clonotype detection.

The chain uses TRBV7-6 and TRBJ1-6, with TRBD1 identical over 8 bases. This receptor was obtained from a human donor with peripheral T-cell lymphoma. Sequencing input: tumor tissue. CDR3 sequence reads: CASSFTGGGSSPLHF. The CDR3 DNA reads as TGTGCCAGCAGCTTCACAGGGGGAGGAAGTTCACCCCTCCACTTT.